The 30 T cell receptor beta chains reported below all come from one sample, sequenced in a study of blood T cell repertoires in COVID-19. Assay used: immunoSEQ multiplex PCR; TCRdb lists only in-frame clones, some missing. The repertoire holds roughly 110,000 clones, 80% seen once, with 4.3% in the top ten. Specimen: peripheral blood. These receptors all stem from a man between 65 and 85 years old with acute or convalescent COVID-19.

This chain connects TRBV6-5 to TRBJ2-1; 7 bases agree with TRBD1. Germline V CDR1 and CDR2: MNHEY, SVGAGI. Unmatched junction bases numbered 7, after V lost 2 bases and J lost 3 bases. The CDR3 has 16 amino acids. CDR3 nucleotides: TGTGCCAGCAGTTACAGCGACAGGGCCTTCTACAATGAGCAGTTCTTC. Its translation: CASSYSDRAFYNEQFF.

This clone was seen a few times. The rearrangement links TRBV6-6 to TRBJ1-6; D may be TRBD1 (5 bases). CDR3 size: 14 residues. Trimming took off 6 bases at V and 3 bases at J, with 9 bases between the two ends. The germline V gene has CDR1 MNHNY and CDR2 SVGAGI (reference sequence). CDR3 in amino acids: CASRGRGYNSPLHF. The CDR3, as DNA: TGTGCCAGCAGGGGGCGAGGCTATAATTCACCCCTCCACTTT.

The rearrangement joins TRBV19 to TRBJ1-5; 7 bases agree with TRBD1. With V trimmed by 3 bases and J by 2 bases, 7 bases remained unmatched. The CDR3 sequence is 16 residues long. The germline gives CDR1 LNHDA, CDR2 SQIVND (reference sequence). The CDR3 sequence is CASSIRQGRGNQPQHF. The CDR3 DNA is TGTGCCAGTAGTATTCGACAGGGTAGGGGCAATCAGCCCCAGCATTTT. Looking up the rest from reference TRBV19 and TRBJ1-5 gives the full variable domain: DGGITQSPKYLFRKEGQNVTLSCEQNLNHDAMYWYRQDPGQGLRLIYYSQIVNDFQKGDIAEGYSVSREKKESFPLTVTSAQKNPTAFYLCASSIRQGRGNQPQHFGDGTRLSIL.

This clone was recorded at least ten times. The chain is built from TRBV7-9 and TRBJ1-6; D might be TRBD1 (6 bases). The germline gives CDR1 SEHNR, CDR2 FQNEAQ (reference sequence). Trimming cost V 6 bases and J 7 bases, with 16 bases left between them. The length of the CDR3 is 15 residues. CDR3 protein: CASSWEGGVNSPLHF. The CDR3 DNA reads TGTGCCAGCAGTTGGGAGGGGGGTGTCAATTCACCCCTCCACTTT.

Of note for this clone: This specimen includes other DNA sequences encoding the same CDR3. The CDR3 is CASSDGRGNYGYTF. Here the CDR3 DNA reads TGTGCCAGCAGTGACGGCCGGGGGAACTATGGCTACACCTTC. The V call is TRBV2, the J call TRBJ1-2; D might be TRBD1 (5 bases). The CDR3 covers 14 residues. Trimming took 3 bases from V and 2 from J, leaving 10 bases between them. Germline-derived CDR1 and CDR2 are SNHLY and FYNNEI.

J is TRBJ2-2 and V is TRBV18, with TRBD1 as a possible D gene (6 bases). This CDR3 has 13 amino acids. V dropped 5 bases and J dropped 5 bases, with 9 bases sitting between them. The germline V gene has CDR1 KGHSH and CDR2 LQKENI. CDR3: CASSLQGTGELFF. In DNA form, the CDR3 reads TGTGCCAGCTCATTACAGGGAACCGGGGAGCTGTTTTTT.

CDR3 DNA sequence: TGCGCCAGCAGCTTTACAGGGGGCGCAGATGGCTACACCTTC. It is translated as CASSFTGGADGYTF. This chain joins TRBV5-1 and TRBJ1-2; 9 bases align to TRBD1. CDR1 SGHRS and CDR2 YFSETQ come from the germline V gene. V trimming: 2 bases; J trimming: 6 bases; junction bases outside the gene matches: 5. The CDR3 length is 14 residues.

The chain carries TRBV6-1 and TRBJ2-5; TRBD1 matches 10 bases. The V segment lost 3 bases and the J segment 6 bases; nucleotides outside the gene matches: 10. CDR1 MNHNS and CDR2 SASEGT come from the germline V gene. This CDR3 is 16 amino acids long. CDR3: CASSDFGTGAKKTQYF. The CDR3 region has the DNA TGTGCCAGCAGTGATTTCGGGACAGGGGCCAAGAAGACCCAGTACTTC.

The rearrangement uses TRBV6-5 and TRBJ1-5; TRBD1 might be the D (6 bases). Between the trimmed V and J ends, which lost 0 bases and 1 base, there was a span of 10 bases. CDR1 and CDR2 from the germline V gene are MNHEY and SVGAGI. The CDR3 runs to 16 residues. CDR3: CASSYSGGASNQPQHF. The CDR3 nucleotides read TGTGCCAGCAGTTACTCGGGGGGGGCCAGCAATCAGCCCCAGCATTTT.

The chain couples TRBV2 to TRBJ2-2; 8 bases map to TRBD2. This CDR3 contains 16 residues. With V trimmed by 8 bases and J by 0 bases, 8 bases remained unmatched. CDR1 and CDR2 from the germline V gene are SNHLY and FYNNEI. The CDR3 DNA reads TGTGCCAGCGGGGGAGTAGCGGGACCGAACACCGGGGAGCTGTTTTTT. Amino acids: CASGGVAGPNTGELFF.

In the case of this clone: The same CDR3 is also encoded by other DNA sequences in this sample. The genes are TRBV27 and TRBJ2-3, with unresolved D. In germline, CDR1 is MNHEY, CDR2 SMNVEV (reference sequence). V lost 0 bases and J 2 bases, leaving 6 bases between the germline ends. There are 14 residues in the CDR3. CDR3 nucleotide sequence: TGTGCCAGCAGTTTATCGGCACCCACAGATACGCAGTATTTT. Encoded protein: CASSLSAPTDTQYF.

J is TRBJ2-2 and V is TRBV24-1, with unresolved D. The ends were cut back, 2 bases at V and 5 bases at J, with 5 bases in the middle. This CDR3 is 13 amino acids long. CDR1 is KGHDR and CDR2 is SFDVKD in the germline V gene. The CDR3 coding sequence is TGTGCCACCAGTGATTCCGGGACCGGGGAGCTGTTTTTT. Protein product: CATSDSGTGELFF.

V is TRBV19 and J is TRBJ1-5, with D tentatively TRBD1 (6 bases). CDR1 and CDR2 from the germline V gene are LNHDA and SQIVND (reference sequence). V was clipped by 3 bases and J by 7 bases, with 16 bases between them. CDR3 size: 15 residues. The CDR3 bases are TGTGCCAGTAGTATGAGGGGGGGAGGTCCCCAGCCCCAGCATTTT. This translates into CASSMRGGGPQPQHF. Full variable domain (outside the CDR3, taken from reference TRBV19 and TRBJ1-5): DGGITQSPKYLFRKEGQNVTLSCEQNLNHDAMYWYRQDPGQGLRLIYYSQIVNDFQKGDIAEGYSVSREKKESFPLTVTSAQKNPTAFYLCASSMRGGGPQPQHFGDGTRLSIL.

CDR3 in amino acids: CASSPRPGGELFF. DNA of the CDR3: TGCGCCAGCAGCCCGAGGCCCGGGGGGGAGCTGTTTTTT. The V gene is TRBV5-1, the J gene TRBJ2-2; D unclear. The CDR3 loop spans 13 amino acids. Germline V lookup: CDR1 SGHRS, CDR2 YFSETQ. Trimming left V 4 bases short and J 8 bases short, with 12 bases between. The whole variable domain, remainder taken from reference TRBV5-1 and TRBJ2-2, is KAGVTQTPRYLIKTRGQQVTLSCSPISGHRSVSWYQQTPGQGLQFLFEYFSETQRNKGNFPGRFSGRQFSNSRSEMNVSTLELGDSALYLCASSPRPGGELFFGEGSRLTVL.

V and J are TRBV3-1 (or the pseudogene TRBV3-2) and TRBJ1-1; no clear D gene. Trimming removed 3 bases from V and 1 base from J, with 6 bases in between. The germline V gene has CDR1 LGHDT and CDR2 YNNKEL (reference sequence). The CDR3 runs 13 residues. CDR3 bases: TGTGCCAGCAGCCAGGGCAAGAACACTGAAGCTTTCTTT. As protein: CASSQGKNTEAFF.

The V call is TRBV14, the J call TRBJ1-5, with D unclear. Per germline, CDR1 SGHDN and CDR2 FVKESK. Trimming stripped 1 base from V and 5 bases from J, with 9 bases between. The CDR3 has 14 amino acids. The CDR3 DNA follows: TGTGCCAGCAGCCAAGGGGCCCTCGATCAGCCCCAGCATTTT. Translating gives CASSQGALDQPQHF.

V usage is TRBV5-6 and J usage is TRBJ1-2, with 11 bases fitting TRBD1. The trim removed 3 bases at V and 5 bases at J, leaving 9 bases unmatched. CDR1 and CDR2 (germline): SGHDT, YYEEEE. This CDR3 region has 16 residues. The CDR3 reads CASSYPRTGGAYGYTF. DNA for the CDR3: TGTGCCAGCAGCTATCCCAGGACAGGGGGCGCGTATGGCTACACCTTC.

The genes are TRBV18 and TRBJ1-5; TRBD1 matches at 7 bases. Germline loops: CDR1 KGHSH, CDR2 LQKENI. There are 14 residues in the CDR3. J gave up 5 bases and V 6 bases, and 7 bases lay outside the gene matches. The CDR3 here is CASSRGQRDQPQHF. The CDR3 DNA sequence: TGTGCCAGCTCCCGGGGACAGCGGGATCAGCCCCAGCATTTT.

This chain's CDR3 is CASSLDQTGGSEQFF. The CDR3 bases are TGTGCCAGCAGCTTAGATCAGACAGGGGGCAGTGAGCAGTTCTTC. This chain joins TRBV11-3 and TRBJ2-1; 10 nucleotides agree with TRBD1. The CDR3 is made up of 15 amino acids. V shed 0 bases and J 9 bases; nucleotides not matched to a gene: 5. CDR1 and CDR2 (germline): SGHNT, YENEEA.

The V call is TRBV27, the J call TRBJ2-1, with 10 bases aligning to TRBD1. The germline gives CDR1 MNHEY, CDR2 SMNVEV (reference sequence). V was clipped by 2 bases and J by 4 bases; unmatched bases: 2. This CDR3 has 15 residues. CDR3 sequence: CASSLVGQGYNEQFF. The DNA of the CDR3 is TGTGCCAGCAGTTTAGTGGGACAGGGGTACAATGAGCAGTTCTTC.

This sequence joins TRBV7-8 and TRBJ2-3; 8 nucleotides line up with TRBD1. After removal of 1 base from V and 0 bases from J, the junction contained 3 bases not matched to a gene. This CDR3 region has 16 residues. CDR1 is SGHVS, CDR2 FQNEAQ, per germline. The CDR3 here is CASSLDRQGSTDTQYF. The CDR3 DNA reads TGTGCCAGCAGCTTAGACCGACAGGGGAGCACAGATACGCAGTATTTT.

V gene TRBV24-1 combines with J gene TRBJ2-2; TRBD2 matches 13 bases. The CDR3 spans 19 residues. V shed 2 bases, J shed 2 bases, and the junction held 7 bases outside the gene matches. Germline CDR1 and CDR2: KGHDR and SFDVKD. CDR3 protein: CATSDSGLAGSLNTGELFF. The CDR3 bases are TGTGCCACCAGTGATTCGGGACTAGCGGGGTCACTTAACACCGGGGAGCTGTTTTTT.

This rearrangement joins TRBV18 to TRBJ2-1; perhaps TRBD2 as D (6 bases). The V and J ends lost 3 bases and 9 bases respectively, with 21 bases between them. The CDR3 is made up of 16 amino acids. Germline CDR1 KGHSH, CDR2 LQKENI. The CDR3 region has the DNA TGTGCCAGCTCACCCCTCAACACCGGAGGGGCTGGTGAGCAGTTCTTC. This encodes CASSPLNTGGAGEQFF.

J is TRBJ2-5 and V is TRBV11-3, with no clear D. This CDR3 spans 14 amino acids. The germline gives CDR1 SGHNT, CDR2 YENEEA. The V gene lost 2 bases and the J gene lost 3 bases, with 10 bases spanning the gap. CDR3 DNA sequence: TGTGCCAGCAGCTTACAACATACCAAAGAGACCCAGTACTTC. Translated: CASSLQHTKETQYF. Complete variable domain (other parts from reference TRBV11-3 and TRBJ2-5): EAGVVQSPRYKIIEKKQPVAFWCNPISGHNTLYWYLQNLGQGPELLIRYENEEAVDDSQLPKDRFSAERLKGVDSTLKIQPAELGDSAVYLCASSLQHTKETQYFGPGTRLLVL.

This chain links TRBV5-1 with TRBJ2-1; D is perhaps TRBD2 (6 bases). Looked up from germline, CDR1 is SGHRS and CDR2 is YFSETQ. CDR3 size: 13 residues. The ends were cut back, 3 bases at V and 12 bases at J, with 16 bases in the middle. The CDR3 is CASSSEGNLWQFF. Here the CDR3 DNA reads TGCGCCAGCAGCTCGGAGGGCAACCTTTGGCAGTTCTTC.

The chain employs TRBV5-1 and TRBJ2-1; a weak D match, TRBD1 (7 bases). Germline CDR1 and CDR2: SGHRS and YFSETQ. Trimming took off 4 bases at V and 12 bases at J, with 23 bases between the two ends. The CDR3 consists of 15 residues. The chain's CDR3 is CASSQEPGGTGVQFF. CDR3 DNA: TGCGCCAGCAGCCAGGAGCCAGGGGGGACCGGGGTGCAGTTCTTC.

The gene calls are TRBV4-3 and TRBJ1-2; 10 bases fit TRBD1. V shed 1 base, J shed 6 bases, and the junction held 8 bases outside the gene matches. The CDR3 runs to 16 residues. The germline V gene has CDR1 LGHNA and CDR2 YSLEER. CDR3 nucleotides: TGCGCCAGCAGCCAAGGAACATTAGGGACAGGGGATGGCTACACCTTC. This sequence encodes CASSQGTLGTGDGYTF.

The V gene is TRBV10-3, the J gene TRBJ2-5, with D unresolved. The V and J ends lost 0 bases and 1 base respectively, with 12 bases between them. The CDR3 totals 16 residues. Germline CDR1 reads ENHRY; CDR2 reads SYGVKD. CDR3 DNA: TGTGCCATCAGTGAGTCGATCCAGGTCCTCCAAGAGACCCAGTACTTC. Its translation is CAISESIQVLQETQYF.

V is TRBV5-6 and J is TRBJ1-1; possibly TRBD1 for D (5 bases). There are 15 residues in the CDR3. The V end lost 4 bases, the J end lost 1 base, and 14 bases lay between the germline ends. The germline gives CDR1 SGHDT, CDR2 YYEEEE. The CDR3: CASSLGHVQNTEAFF. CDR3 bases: TGTGCCAGCAGCCTCGGACACGTCCAGAACACTGAAGCTTTCTTT.

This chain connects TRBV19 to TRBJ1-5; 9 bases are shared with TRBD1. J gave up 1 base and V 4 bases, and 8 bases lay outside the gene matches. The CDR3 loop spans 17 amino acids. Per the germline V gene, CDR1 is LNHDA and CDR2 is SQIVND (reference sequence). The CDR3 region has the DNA TGTGCCAGTAGTAGCCGCCTCGGGACAGGGAGCAATCAGCCCCAGCATTTT. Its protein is CASSSRLGTGSNQPQHF.